This T cell receptor (beta chain) was observed in a study of post-analysis software for immune sequencing data. Study results and limitations: TRBV5-6, TRBV5-1 and TRBV20-1 belonged to a set of roughly five TRBV segments that were more frequent in patients than controls.

This clonotype occurred a few times. Its antigen remains unknown. A much larger clonotype is one base distant, so this may be a read error. Tagging with unique molecular identifiers was a feature of the TCR beta cDNA libraries. TCRdb redid the calling of the PCR reads with MiXCR, one entry per CDR3 protein. The repertoire holds 650,000 to 850,000 distinct CDR3 sequences, with about half as singletons. CDR1 is KGHDR and CDR2 is SFDVKD in the germline V gene. The junction had 2 bases not matched to a gene; V was cut back by 4 bases and J by 3 bases. This CDR3 has 15 residues. This TCR came from a girl aged 10 to 17 with multiple sclerosis. This chain uses TRBV24-1 with TRBJ2-7; TRBD2 aligns across 13 bases. Sample: blood. Written as DNA, the CDR3 is TGTGCCACCAGTGACCGACTAGCGGGAGGCTACGAGCAGTACTTC. Translating it yields CATSDRLAGGYEQYF.